This entry features one T cell receptor beta chain sequence. No antigen is known for it. This record belongs to a study of monozygotic twins with inflammatory bowel disease. Per-sample cDNA came from eight separate reactions. TCRdb reprocessed the 5' RACE reads, keeping one entry per CDR3 protein, no DNA. This listing includes about 300,000 distinct CDR3 sequences. Germline loops: CDR1 SGHAT, CDR2 FQNNGV. The CDR3 is 15 amino acids. Study conclusions and caveats: In the analysis, different T cell subtypes could not be told apart.

This receptor was obtained from a human donor with ulcerative colitis or Crohn's disease, or a healthy co-twin of an affected twin (not recorded which). The chain combines TRBV11-2 with TRBJ2-1. What was sequenced was blood. The CDR3 loop reads CASSLEPSAYNEQFF.